This TCR beta chain was recorded in a study of patients and donors after allogeneic stem cell transplantation. This clonotype has only a few counts. The germline V gene has CDR1 PRHDT and CDR2 FYEKMQ (reference sequence). The CDR3 totals 14 residues. With 1 base removed from V and 6 bases from J, the gap between germline ends came to 13 bases. TCRdb passed the RT-PCR reads through MiXCR, listing each CDR3 protein once. The table lists about 960,000 distinct CDR3 sequences, roughly 17% of them singletons. The sequencing input was blood, either unsorted or a sorted T cell fraction (not recorded which). The V gene is TRBV13, the J gene TRBJ2-7; D ambiguous. The source is a human donor who was either an allogeneic HSCT recipient or a stem cell or donor lymphocyte infusion donor (not recorded which). It is not recorded whose cells these are; they may come from a transplant donor. This CDR3 is CASSLVGYPSEQYF. In DNA, the CDR3 is TGTGCCAGCAGCTTAGTGGGCTACCCCTCCGAGCAGTACTTC.